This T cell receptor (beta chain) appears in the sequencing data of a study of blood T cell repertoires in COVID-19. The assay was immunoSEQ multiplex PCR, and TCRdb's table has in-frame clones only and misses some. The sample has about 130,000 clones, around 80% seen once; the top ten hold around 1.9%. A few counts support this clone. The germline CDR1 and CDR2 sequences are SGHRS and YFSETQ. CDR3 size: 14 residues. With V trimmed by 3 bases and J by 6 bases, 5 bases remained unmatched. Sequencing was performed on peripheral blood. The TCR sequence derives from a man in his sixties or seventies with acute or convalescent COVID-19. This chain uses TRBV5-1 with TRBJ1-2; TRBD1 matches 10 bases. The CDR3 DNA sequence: TGCGCCAGCAGCTACGGACAGGGGGGGCATGGCTACACCTTC. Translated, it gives CASSYGQGGHGYTF.